Listed below are T cell receptor beta chains from one sample, sequenced in a study of T cells in Graves' hyperthyroidism and ophthalmopathy. MiXCR, run by TCRdb on the multiplex PCR reads, gives a single entry per CDR3 protein. Altogether about 610,000 distinct CDR3 sequences are present, 14% to 15% being singletons, with the ten largest covering 3.5% to 4.5%. The sequenced material came from blood. The receptor set was obtained from a woman aged 40 to 50 with Graves' ophthalmopathy. Both conserved end residues are part of each CDR3. Fields, in order: V gene, J gene, D gene, clone size, CDR3 DNA, CDR3 protein. D genes are given only for firm matches. Clone size is not always given. Where it is, it says once, few, many or a class for expanded clones.

V gene: TRBV11-2; J gene: TRBJ2-2; D gene: .; clone size: few; CDR3 DNA: TGTGCCAGCAGCTTAGTAATCACAGGGAACACCGGGGAGCTGTTTTTT; CDR3 protein: CASSLVITGNTGELFF
V gene: TRBV6-1; J gene: TRBJ1-1; D gene: .; clone size: many; CDR3 DNA: TGTGCCAGCAGTGACCGGCCCTGGAACACTGAAGCTTTCTTT; CDR3 protein: CASSDRPWNTEAFF
V gene: TRBV6-5; J gene: TRBJ1-1; D gene: TRBD1; clone size: many; CDR3 DNA: TGTGCCAGCGCCAGGGGGGTCACTGAAGCTTTCTTT; CDR3 protein: CASARGVTEAFF
V gene: TRBV6-1; J gene: TRBJ2-7; D gene: TRBD1; clone size: few; CDR3 DNA: TGTGCCAGCAGTGAAGTTGTGGACAGGGGAAGCGAGCAGTACTTC; CDR3 protein: CASSEVVDRGSEQYF
V gene: TRBV30; J gene: TRBJ2-6; D gene: .; clone size: many; CDR3 DNA: TGTGCCTTTGGACATCGCTCGCTCGGGGCCAACGTCCTGACTTTC; CDR3 protein: CAFGHRSLGANVLTF
V gene: TRBV19; J gene: TRBJ2-7; D gene: TRBD2; clone size: .; CDR3 DNA: TGTGCCAGTAGTTCCCGGACTAGCGGGAGCTTCTACGAGCAGTACTTC; CDR3 protein: CASSSRTSGSFYEQYF
V gene: TRBV12-3/TRBV12-4; J gene: TRBJ2-7; D gene: .; clone size: .; CDR3 DNA: TGTGCCAGCAGTCAAAAGTGGACGGGTCCCTACGAGCAGTACTTC; CDR3 protein: CASSQKWTGPYEQYF
V gene: TRBV29-1; J gene: TRBJ2-5; D gene: TRBD2; clone size: few; CDR3 DNA: TGCAGCGTTCGGGGACTAGCGGGACAAGAGACCCAGTACTTC; CDR3 protein: CSVRGLAGQETQYF
V gene: TRBV6-4; J gene: TRBJ1-1; D gene: .; clone size: .; CDR3 DNA: TGTGCCAGCAGTGATTCGGAACAGGTTCGGAGCACTGAAGCTTTCTTT; CDR3 protein: CASSDSEQVRSTEAFF
V gene: TRBV6-5; J gene: TRBJ2-7; D gene: TRBD2; clone size: .; CDR3 DNA: TGTGCCAGCAGTTACGCCGGGACTAGCGGGAGGTACGAGCAGTACTTC; CDR3 protein: CASSYAGTSGRYEQYF
V gene: TRBV4-3; J gene: TRBJ2-4; D gene: .; clone size: many; CDR3 DNA: TGCGCCAGCAGCCAATACTGGGGCGGCCGCGAAAACATTCAGTACTTC; CDR3 protein: CASSQYWGGRENIQYF
V gene: TRBV10-3; J gene: TRBJ1-2; D gene: .; clone size: many; CDR3 DNA: TGTGCCGTCGGGGAGGACGAAACGTATGGCTACACCTTC; CDR3 protein: CAVGEDETYGYTF
V gene: TRBV12-3/TRBV12-4; J gene: TRBJ2-7; D gene: .; clone size: .; CDR3 DNA: TGTGCCAGCAGTTTATTACAGAACTACGAGCAGTACTTC; CDR3 protein: CASSLLQNYEQYF
V gene: TRBV30; J gene: TRBJ1-4; D gene: .; clone size: many; CDR3 DNA: TGTGCCTGGAGACCAGGAGGGGGGGCAGCTGAAAAACTGTTTTTT; CDR3 protein: CAWRPGGGAAEKLFF
V gene: TRBV16; J gene: TRBJ1-2; D gene: TRBD1; clone size: many; CDR3 DNA: TGTGCCAGCAGCCACACAGGGGGATATGGCTACACCTTC; CDR3 protein: CASSHTGGYGYTF
V gene: TRBV14; J gene: TRBJ2-7; D gene: TRBD1; clone size: .; CDR3 DNA: TGTGCCAGCTGCGCGACAGGGGGCTTATCTCCCCTAAGACGATACGAGCAGTACTTC; CDR3 protein: CASCATGGLSPLRRYEQYF
V gene: TRBV9; J gene: TRBJ2-6; D gene: .; clone size: .; CDR3 DNA: TGTGCCAGCAGCCGGGGAACGACCGTCCTGAGCTCTGGGGCCAACGTCCTGACTTTC; CDR3 protein: CASSRGTTVLSSGANVLTF
V gene: TRBV5-1; J gene: TRBJ1-2; D gene: .; clone size: many; CDR3 DNA: TGCGCCAGCAGCTTATCAGGGAGGGCCTATGGCTACACCTTC; CDR3 protein: CASSLSGRAYGYTF
V gene: TRBV12-3/TRBV12-4; J gene: TRBJ2-7; D gene: .; clone size: .; CDR3 DNA: TGTGCCAGCAGTTTACGCACGACCGGGACACACACCTACGAGCAGTACTTC; CDR3 protein: CASSLRTTGTHTYEQYF
V gene: TRBV29-1; J gene: TRBJ1-5; D gene: TRBD1; clone size: many; CDR3 DNA: TGCAGCGTCGGGACAGAGAATCAGCCCCAGCATTTT; CDR3 protein: CSVGTENQPQHF
V gene: TRBV7-8; J gene: TRBJ1-5; D gene: .; clone size: .; CDR3 DNA: TGTGCCAGCAGCTTAGTCCCCCCAAGGGAATATCAGCCCCAGCATTTT; CDR3 protein: CASSLVPPREYQPQHF
V gene: TRBV7-2; J gene: TRBJ2-2; D gene: .; clone size: many; CDR3 DNA: TGTGCCAGCAGCCGCGTACTTGCAAACACCGGGGAGCTGTTTTTT; CDR3 protein: CASSRVLANTGELFF
V gene: TRBV10-3; J gene: TRBJ2-7; D gene: TRBD1; clone size: .; CDR3 DNA: TGTGCCATCATGGGGACAGGGGAGGGCGAGCAGTACTTC; CDR3 protein: CAIMGTGEGEQYF
V gene: TRBV28; J gene: TRBJ2-7; D gene: .; clone size: many; CDR3 DNA: TGTGCCAGCAGTTCCGGTCCCCAGGGTGGGAGGCTGTACGAGCAGTACTTC; CDR3 protein: CASSSGPQGGRLYEQYF
V gene: TRBV6-1; J gene: TRBJ1-2; D gene: TRBD1; clone size: many; CDR3 DNA: TGTGCCAGCGGGACAGTTGGGAACCCGGGCTATGGCTACACCTTC; CDR3 protein: CASGTVGNPGYGYTF
V gene: TRBV28; J gene: TRBJ1-2; D gene: TRBD1; clone size: many; CDR3 DNA: TGTGCCACCCAACGGGCAGGGGGTGGCTACACCTTC; CDR3 protein: CATQRAGGGYTF
V gene: TRBV6-1; J gene: TRBJ2-5; D gene: .; clone size: few; CDR3 DNA: TGTGCCAGCAGTGAGACTAGGTGGAAGACCCAGTACTTC; CDR3 protein: CASSETRWKTQYF
V gene: TRBV27; J gene: TRBJ2-7; D gene: .; clone size: many; CDR3 DNA: TGTGCCAGCAGTTTATCGATAGTTACCGAGCAGTACTTC; CDR3 protein: CASSLSIVTEQYF
V gene: TRBV12-3/TRBV12-4; J gene: TRBJ1-1; D gene: TRBD1; clone size: .; CDR3 DNA: TGTGCCAGCAGTTTATCAACCGGGACAGGGCGAGCTTTCTTT; CDR3 protein: CASSLSTGTGRAFF
V gene: TRBV30; J gene: TRBJ1-1; D gene: .; clone size: many; CDR3 DNA: TGTGCCTGGGGACAGAACACTGAAGCTTTCTTT; CDR3 protein: CAWGQNTEAFF
V gene: TRBV12-3/TRBV12-4; J gene: TRBJ1-5; D gene: .; clone size: many; CDR3 DNA: TGTGCCAGCAGTTTAGCAGGACTGGATAGCAATCAGCCCCAGCATTTT; CDR3 protein: CASSLAGLDSNQPQHF
V gene: TRBV29-1; J gene: TRBJ1-3; D gene: TRBD1; clone size: .; CDR3 DNA: TGCAGCGGACAGGGTTTCTCTGGAAACACCATATATTTT; CDR3 protein: CSGQGFSGNTIYF
V gene: TRBV6-4; J gene: TRBJ2-7; D gene: TRBD2; clone size: many; CDR3 DNA: TGTGCCAGCAGTAACCCAACCGGGACTAGCGGGAAATCCCTCTCCTACGAGCAGTACTTC; CDR3 protein: CASSNPTGTSGKSLSYEQYF
V gene: TRBV6-4; J gene: TRBJ1-6; D gene: TRBD1; clone size: many; CDR3 DNA: TGTGCCAGCAGTGTCGAAGGGGGCGAAAGTTCACCCCTCCACTTT; CDR3 protein: CASSVEGGESSPLHF
V gene: TRBV15; J gene: TRBJ1-1; D gene: .; clone size: many; CDR3 DNA: TGTGCCACCAGCCCCAGGGGTTCTGAAGCTTTCTTT; CDR3 protein: CATSPRGSEAFF
V gene: TRBV5-1; J gene: TRBJ2-2; D gene: TRBD2; clone size: .; CDR3 DNA: TGCGCCAGCAGCTTCCGGGGGGGGACTAGCGGAACTCGTTACAACACCGGGGAGCTGTTTTTT; CDR3 protein: CASSFRGGTSGTRYNTGELFF
V gene: TRBV19; J gene: TRBJ1-2; D gene: .; clone size: many; CDR3 DNA: TGTGCCAGTAGTATTAAGGGGTCGTTGGGCAGTTTCAGCTATGGCTACACCTTC; CDR3 protein: CASSIKGSLGSFSYGYTF
V gene: TRBV14; J gene: TRBJ1-2; D gene: .; clone size: many; CDR3 DNA: TGTGCCAGCAGCCAAGGAACGATGAGGGGCGGCTATGGCTACACCTTC; CDR3 protein: CASSQGTMRGGYGYTF
V gene: TRBV27; J gene: TRBJ2-3; D gene: TRBD2; clone size: few; CDR3 DNA: TGTGCCAGCAGTTCGCGACTAGCGGGAGGAATCACAGATACGCAGTATTTT; CDR3 protein: CASSSRLAGGITDTQYF
V gene: TRBV28; J gene: TRBJ2-7; D gene: .; clone size: .; CDR3 DNA: TGTGCCAGCAGTGGCTTAGGGGGTTTCCGCGAGCAGTACTTC; CDR3 protein: CASSGLGGFREQYF
V gene: TRBV11-2; J gene: TRBJ2-7; D gene: TRBD2; clone size: many; CDR3 DNA: TGTGCCAGCAGCTTTCTAGCGGGAGGGCCCGACGAGCAGTACTTC; CDR3 protein: CASSFLAGGPDEQYF
V gene: TRBV7-2; J gene: TRBJ2-7; D gene: TRBD2; clone size: once; CDR3 DNA: TGTGCCAGCAGCGTTAGCGGGAGTCGATACGAGCAGTACTTC; CDR3 protein: CASSVSGSRYEQYF
V gene: TRBV4-1; J gene: TRBJ1-2; D gene: .; clone size: .; CDR3 DNA: TGCGCCAGCAGCCAAGGAGAGGCCAACCCGGCCGCCTTC; CDR3 protein: CASSQGEANPAAF
V gene: TRBV6-2/TRBV6-3; J gene: TRBJ1-5; D gene: .; clone size: many; CDR3 DNA: TGTGCCAGCACCGATTGGCAAGGCCCTTATAGCAATCAGCCCCAGCATTTT; CDR3 protein: CASTDWQGPYSNQPQHF
V gene: TRBV7-8; J gene: TRBJ1-2; D gene: .; clone size: many; CDR3 DNA: TGTGCCAGCAGCCCTAACGATTACAACTTAGAACTGTATGGCTACACCTTC; CDR3 protein: CASSPNDYNLELYGYTF
V gene: TRBV28; J gene: TRBJ1-2; D gene: TRBD1; clone size: many; CDR3 DNA: TGTGCCAGCAGTTGGAGGACAGGGAACCTAAATGGCTACACCTTC; CDR3 protein: CASSWRTGNLNGYTF
V gene: TRBV7-2; J gene: TRBJ2-5; D gene: TRBD2; clone size: few; CDR3 DNA: TGTGCCAGCAGCTTTCAGACTAGCGGGGGCCAAGAGACCCAGTACTTC; CDR3 protein: CASSFQTSGGQETQYF
V gene: TRBV24-1; J gene: TRBJ2-2; D gene: TRBD2; clone size: .; CDR3 DNA: TGTGCCACCAGTGATTTAATCGGGGGGGCAACCACCGGGGAGCTGTTTTTT; CDR3 protein: CATSDLIGGATTGELFF
V gene: TRBV6-1; J gene: TRBJ2-3; D gene: TRBD2; clone size: .; CDR3 DNA: TGTGCCAGCAGTCCCCTAGCGGGAGAGCAAGCAGATACGCAGTATTTT; CDR3 protein: CASSPLAGEQADTQYF
V gene: TRBV7-2; J gene: TRBJ2-5; D gene: .; clone size: many; CDR3 DNA: TGTGCCAGCAGCTTATGGGCGGGCGGGCAACGCCAAGAGACCCAGTACTTC; CDR3 protein: CASSLWAGGQRQETQYF
V gene: TRBV30; J gene: TRBJ2-2; D gene: TRBD2; clone size: .; CDR3 DNA: TGTGCCTGGGATACTAGCGGAGGGAACACCGGGGAGCTGTTTTTT; CDR3 protein: CAWDTSGGNTGELFF
V gene: TRBV7-2; J gene: TRBJ2-7; D gene: TRBD2; clone size: many; CDR3 DNA: TGTGCCAGCAGCCCCCGGCTAGCGGGAGTGGCGTACGAGCAGTACTTC; CDR3 protein: CASSPRLAGVAYEQYF
V gene: TRBV10-3; J gene: TRBJ1-1; D gene: .; clone size: few; CDR3 DNA: TGTGCCATCAGCACGGGACAAGAGAACACTGAAGCTTTCTTT; CDR3 protein: CAISTGQENTEAFF
V gene: TRBV5-1; J gene: TRBJ2-1; D gene: TRBD2; clone size: .; CDR3 DNA: TGCGCCAGCAAGCCTAGCGGCTACAATGAGCAGTTCTTC; CDR3 protein: CASKPSGYNEQFF
V gene: TRBV20-1; J gene: TRBJ2-2; D gene: .; clone size: few; CDR3 DNA: TGCAGTGCTAGGCCGGGACACCTAGCGAACACCGGGGAGCTGTTTTTT; CDR3 protein: CSARPGHLANTGELFF
V gene: TRBV28; J gene: TRBJ1-5; D gene: .; clone size: many; CDR3 DNA: TGTGCCAGCATGGCCAGCAATCAGCCCCAGCATTTT; CDR3 protein: CASMASNQPQHF
V gene: TRBV28; J gene: TRBJ1-5; D gene: .; clone size: many; CDR3 DNA: TGTGCCAGCAGTCTGATTCAGCATCCCGGAGGCAATCAGCCCCAGCATTTT; CDR3 protein: CASSLIQHPGGNQPQHF